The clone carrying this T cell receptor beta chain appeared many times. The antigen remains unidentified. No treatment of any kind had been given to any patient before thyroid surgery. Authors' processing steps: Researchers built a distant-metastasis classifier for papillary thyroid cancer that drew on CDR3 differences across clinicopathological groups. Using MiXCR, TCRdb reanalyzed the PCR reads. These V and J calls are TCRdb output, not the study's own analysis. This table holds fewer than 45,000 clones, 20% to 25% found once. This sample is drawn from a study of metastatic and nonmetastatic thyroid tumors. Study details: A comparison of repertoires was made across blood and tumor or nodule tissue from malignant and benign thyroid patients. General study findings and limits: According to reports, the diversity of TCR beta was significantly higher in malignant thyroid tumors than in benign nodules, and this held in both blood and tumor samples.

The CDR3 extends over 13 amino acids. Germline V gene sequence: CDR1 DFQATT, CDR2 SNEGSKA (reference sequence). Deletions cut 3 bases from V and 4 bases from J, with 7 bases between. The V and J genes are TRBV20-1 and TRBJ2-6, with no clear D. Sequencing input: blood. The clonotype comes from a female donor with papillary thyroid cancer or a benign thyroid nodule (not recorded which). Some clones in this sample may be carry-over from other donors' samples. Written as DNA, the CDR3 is TGCAGTGCTAGTCCTGGCGGGGCCAACGTCCTGACTTTC. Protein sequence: CSASPGGANVLTF.